These 27 T cell receptor beta chains originate from one sample sequenced in a study of T cells in Graves' hyperthyroidism and ophthalmopathy. The CDR3 regions of TCR beta were amplified from RNA transcripts. A first-round RT-PCR of the TCR CDR3 used the HTBI primer set. One entry per CDR3 protein, called by TCRdb with MiXCR from the multiplex PCR reads. The sample includes about 520,000 distinct CDR3 sequences, around 22% seen only once; the top ten take about 11%. Material: blood. Source of these receptors: a woman in her thirties with Graves' ophthalmopathy.

This clonotype was detected many times. The chain links TRBV15 to TRBJ2-5; D unresolved. The length of the CDR3 is 11 residues. Germline CDR1 reads LNHNV; CDR2 reads YYDKDF (reference sequence). V was cut by 4 bases and J by 2 bases, with 2 bases left in between. CDR3 sequence reads: CATSIQETQYF. The CDR3 coding sequence is TGTGCCACCAGCATTCAAGAGACCCAGTACTTC.

The chain has TRBV6-1 and TRBJ1-2, with 7 bases that match TRBD1. The CDR3 totals 15 residues. The V gene's germline CDR1 is MNHNS and CDR2 SASEGT. V shed 1 base and J 5 bases; nucleotides not matched to a gene: 7. CDR3 loop: CASSEERDSRYGYTF. In DNA, the CDR3 is TGTGCCAGCAGTGAAGAGCGGGACAGTCGATATGGCTACACCTTC.

This clonotype was recorded at least ten times. The chain recombines TRBV27 with TRBJ1-2; 8 positions match TRBD1. The CDR3 is 14 amino acids. Germline V gene data show CDR1 as MNHEY and CDR2 as SMNVEV (reference sequence). After removal of 3 bases from V and 7 bases from J, the junction contained 7 bases not matched to a gene. CDR3 protein: CASSFRDRIGGYTF. In DNA form, the CDR3 reads TGTGCCAGCAGTTTTCGGGACAGGATCGGTGGCTACACCTTC.

The gene calls are TRBV3-1 and TRBJ1-1, with D uncertain. V lost 2 bases, J lost 3 bases, and 10 bases lay in between. The CDR3 contains 14 residues. The germline gives CDR1 LGHDT, CDR2 YNNKEL (reference sequence). The CDR3 nucleotides read TGTGCCAGCAGCCAACTCGGATCGGACACTGAAGCTTTCTTT. This codes for CASSQLGSDTEAFF.

The table lists this clonotype with a count of one. The chain employs TRBV24-1 and TRBJ1-2; no definite D call. The CDR3 is 14 amino acids. Germline assignment: CDR1 KGHDR and CDR2 SFDVKD. Trimming removed 3 bases from V and 5 bases from J, with 12 bases in between. In DNA, the CDR3 is TGTGCCACCAGTGATACCGGGGAAGGGTATGGCTACACCTTC. Translating it yields CATSDTGEGYGYTF.

Ten or more counts support this clonotype. The genes are TRBV14 and TRBJ1-1; TRBD1 aligns across 10 bases. The germline gives CDR1 SGHDN, CDR2 FVKESK. The CDR3 spans 17 residues. V dropped 0 bases and J dropped 1; count of bases not matched to a gene: 5. In nucleotides, the CDR3 is TGTGCCAGCAGCCAAGATTGGAGACAGGGGGCGAACACTGAAGCTTTCTTT. Translating gives CASSQDWRQGANTEAFF.

This clonotype showed up just a few times. The chain is built from TRBV5-6 and TRBJ1-3; D uncertain. Germline values: CDR1 SGHDT, CDR2 YYEEEE. The CDR3 loop spans 14 amino acids. The V end was cut by 0 bases, the J end by 4 bases, with 8 bases between. The CDR3 loop reads CASSLGAAGNTIYF. CDR3 coding DNA: TGTGCCAGCAGCTTGGGGGCAGCGGGAAACACCATATATTTT.

The table lists this clonotype with many counts. The chain couples TRBV6-2 or TRBV6-3 to TRBJ1-2, with D possibly matching TRBD1 (5 bases). V was shortened by 8 bases and J by 8 bases, with 21 bases between the two germline ends. CDR1 and CDR2 from the germline V gene are MNHEY and SVGEGT. There are 14 residues in the CDR3. The CDR3, as DNA: TGTGCCAGCCGGAAAGGGGTTGTTTTTGACGGCTACACCTTC. Translating it yields CASRKGVVFDGYTF.

The CDR3 is CASSSTGRPMNTEAFF. The CDR3 DNA is TGTGCCAGCAGCTCTACAGGGAGACCCATGAACACTGAAGCTTTCTTT. V is TRBV11-2 and J is TRBJ1-1; a weak D match, TRBD1 (6 bases). The V gene's germline CDR1 is SGHAT and CDR2 FQNNGV. The CDR3 spans 16 residues. Between the trimmed V and J ends, which lost 4 bases and 0 bases, there was a span of 15 bases.

The table lists this clonotype with a count of one. The gene calls are TRBV28 and TRBJ2-5, with TRBD1 identical over 7 bases. The CDR3 is made up of 13 amino acids. V was clipped by 9 bases and J by 8 bases; unmatched bases: 12. Per the germline V gene, CDR1 is MDHEN and CDR2 is SYDVKM. The CDR3 loop is CASRSTGVLTQYF. CDR3 DNA sequence: TGTGCCAGTCGATCAACAGGGGTCCTCACCCAGTACTTC.

This clonotype appeared a few times. The chain couples TRBV18 to TRBJ2-7; D is unresolved. CDR1 and CDR2 from the germline V gene are KGHSH and LQKENI. CDR3 size: 13 residues. Trimming cost V 4 bases and J 0 bases, with 7 bases left between them. CDR3 coding DNA: TGTGCCAGCTCACTTGAATACTCCTACGAGCAGTACTTC. Translation: CASSLEYSYEQYF.

This clonotype was recorded many times. V is TRBV27 and J is TRBJ2-7; the D gene is possibly TRBD1 (5 bases). The CDR3 extends over 12 amino acids. Trimming removed 6 bases from V and 6 bases from J, with 12 bases in between. In germline, CDR1 is MNHEY, CDR2 SMNVEV (reference sequence). The CDR3 sequence: CASRTQGAEQYF. The CDR3 DNA reads as TGTGCCAGCAGAACCCAGGGCGCCGAGCAGTACTTC.

This clonotype was observed many times. The rearrangement links TRBV9 to TRBJ2-2; TRBD1 matches 9 bases. This CDR3 is built from 16 residues. Germline trimming cut 4 bases from V and 4 bases from J; bases unmatched to any gene: 8. CDR1 is SGDLS and CDR2 is YYNGEE in the germline V gene. The CDR3 DNA is TGTGCCAGCAGCTCCACCGGGACAGGGACCACCGGGGAGCTGTTTTTT. Protein: CASSSTGTGTTGELFF.

This clonotype came up many times. The genes are TRBV11-2 and TRBJ2-7; D tentatively reads TRBD1 or TRBD2 (5 bases each). The CDR3 runs 18 residues. The germline CDR1 and CDR2 sequences are SGHAT and FQNNGV. V gave up 2 bases and J gave up 3 bases, with 23 bases separating them. CDR3 sequence reads: CASSLWALGTAVYYEQYF. Written as DNA, the CDR3 is TGTGCCAGCAGCTTATGGGCCCTGGGGACGGCGGTCTACTACGAGCAGTACTTC. The full variable domain, in which reference TRBV11-2 and TRBJ2-7 provide the parts outside the CDR3, is EAGVAQSPRYKIIEKRQSVAFWCNPISGHATLYWYQQILGQGPKLLIQFQNNGVVDDSQLPKDRFSAERLKGVDSTLKIQPAKLEDSAVYLCASSLWALGTAVYYEQYFGPGTRLTVT.

This sequence joins TRBV7-9 and TRBJ2-2; D remains unclear. Germline V CDR1 and CDR2: SEHNR, FQNEAQ (reference sequence). Trimming left V 5 bases short and J 1 base short, with 11 bases between. The CDR3 has 15 residues. CDR3 sequence reads: CASSVSWENTGELFF. The CDR3 DNA follows: TGTGCCAGCAGCGTCTCCTGGGAGAACACCGGGGAGCTGTTTTTT.

The sample holds many counts of this clonotype. A junction boundary mismatches the germline segment, possibly from a read error. This rearrangement joins TRBV7-7 to TRBJ2-5; tentative D call: TRBD2 (6 bases). Germline values: CDR1 SSHAT, CDR2 FNYEAQ (reference sequence). The CDR3 has 14 residues. CDR3 sequence (DNA): TGTGCTAGCAGCCAAGGACTATTCGGGGAGACCCAGTACTTC. This translates into CASSQGLFGETQYF.

This clonotype was recorded many times. This chain links TRBV12-3 or TRBV12-4 with TRBJ1-5; 7 positions agree with TRBD1. Trimming cost V 4 bases and J 4 bases; bases outside gene matches: 7. The CDR3 runs 15 residues. As DNA, the CDR3 is TGTGCCAGCAGTTCCAACGACAGGGCAAATCAGCCCCAGCATTTT. Translating it yields CASSSNDRANQPQHF.

This clonotype was observed a single time. This chain links TRBV30 with TRBJ2-5, with a possible D match to TRBD1 (6 bases). The CDR3 has 14 residues. V was trimmed by 3 bases and J by 0 bases, leaving 11 bases between them. Germline V CDR1 and CDR2: GTSNPN, SVGIG (reference sequence). CDR3 sequence: CAWRGALYQETQYF. The CDR3 nucleotides read TGTGCCTGGAGGGGGGCACTGTACCAAGAGACCCAGTACTTC.

In its sample, this clonotype was seen many times. A read error may produce the germline difference seen at one junction end. The gene calls are TRBV7-2 and TRBJ2-5; 8 bases fit TRBD1. Germline CDR1 is SGHTA and CDR2 is FQGNSA. The CDR3 sequence is 15 residues long. CDR3 in amino acids: CASSFNRGDQETQYF. CDR3 sequence (DNA): TGTGCCAGCAGCTTTAACAGGGGGGACCAGGAGACCCAGTACTTC.

Many counts were recorded for this clonotype. This chain joins TRBV6-5 and TRBJ2-7; D unclear. Germline-derived CDR1 and CDR2 are MNHEY and SVGAGI. The CDR3 loop spans 12 amino acids. V was cut by 9 bases and J by 0 bases, with 9 bases left in between. The CDR3 sequence is CASPSDSYEQYF. In nucleotides, the CDR3 is TGTGCCAGTCCCTCAGACTCCTACGAGCAGTACTTC.

In this sample, this clonotype turned up a few times. This chain connects TRBV10-3 to TRBJ1-2; TRBD1 matches at 8 bases. V shed 4 bases and J 5 bases; nucleotides not matched to a gene: 12. Germline values: CDR1 ENHRY, CDR2 SYGVKD. The CDR3 loop spans 16 amino acids. CDR3 DNA: TGTGCCATCAGTGGGTCGACCGGACAGGGAGGATATGGCTACACCTTC. Its protein is CAISGSTGQGGYGYTF.

This clonotype was recorded at least ten times. The CDR3 region is CASSPDIVSPEAFF. The CDR3 region has the DNA TGTGCCAGCAGCCCGGACATCGTATCTCCTGAAGCTTTCTTT. The chain combines TRBV27 with TRBJ1-1, with D perhaps matching TRBD1 (5 bases). The CDR3 covers 14 residues. Trimming took off 6 bases at V and 6 bases at J, with 17 bases between the two ends. Germline V gene sequence: CDR1 MNHEY, CDR2 SMNVEV (reference sequence).

In this sample, this clonotype turned up a few times. The chain carries TRBV7-8 and TRBJ2-7; tentatively, D is TRBD1 or TRBD2 (5 bases each). Trimming removed 5 bases at V and 6 bases at J, with 17 bases between. This CDR3 is 14 amino acids long. Germline V gene sequence: CDR1 SGHVS, CDR2 FQNEAQ. This CDR3 reads CASSNRDQGVEQYF. The CDR3 DNA follows: TGTGCCAGCAGCAACCGGGACCAGGGAGTCGAGCAGTACTTC.

Remarks on this clonotype: It may be a read error: a sequence one base away is much more abundant. V and J are TRBV20-1 and TRBJ1-5; D gene unclear. The germline gives CDR1 DFQATT, CDR2 SNEGSKA (reference sequence). This CDR3 is 13 amino acids long. CDR3 loop: CSAREGFYQPKHF. The CDR3 nucleotides read TGCAGTGCTAGAGAGGGGTTTTATCAGCCCAAGCATTTT.

This clonotype was seen repeatedly, ten times or more. Since no conserved phenylalanine or tryptophan closes the CDR3, a read error is the likely cause. This sequence joins TRBV6-1 and TRBJ1-2; 8 nucleotides match TRBD1. J gave up 5 bases and V 5 bases, and 10 bases lay outside the gene matches. The CDR3 has 15 residues. CDR1 MNHNS and CDR2 SASEGT come from the germline V gene. CDR3 in amino acids: CASSRTGQVMYGYTL. The CDR3 bases are TGTGCCAGCAGTAGGACAGGGCAGGTCATGTATGGCTACACCTTA.

This clonotype was detected a few times. The genes are TRBV5-6 and TRBJ1-1, with D hard to call. Between the trimmed V and J ends, which lost 4 bases and 4 bases, there was a span of 11 bases. The CDR3 spans 13 residues. Germline V CDR1 and CDR2: SGHDT, YYEEEE. The CDR3 sequence is CASSTVMTTEAFF. CDR3 nucleotides: TGTGCCAGCAGCACCGTGATGACCACTGAAGCTTTCTTT.

There are many counts of this clonotype. CDR3 sequence reads: CASGMDSYEQYF. For the CDR3, the DNA is TGTGCCAGCGGAATGGACAGCTACGAGCAGTACTTC. V and J are TRBV27 and TRBJ2-7; a possible D gene is TRBD1 (6 bases). The CDR3 consists of 12 residues. CDR1 is MNHEY and CDR2 is SMNVEV in the germline V gene (reference sequence). V was cut by 8 bases and J by 3 bases, with 11 bases left in between.